Here is one T cell receptor (beta chain) with its context. The germline gene is not matched at one end of the junction; a read error may be the cause. The protocol was immunoSEQ multiplex PCR, while the TCRdb copy is restricted to in-frame clones and leaves out a portion. Of 1.5 million to 2.5 million clones listed, approximately 94% are singletons. The sample originates from a study of shared clonotypes between healthy human individuals. This CDR3 is built from 14 residues. Germline V gene lookup returns CDR1 SGHRS and CDR2 YFSETQ. Selected positively for CCR7 and CD45RO-negative, naive CD8 cells excluded terminally differentiated effector memory CD45RA+ cells.

The chain combines TRBV5-1 with TRBJ2-5; D may correspond to TRBD1 or TRBD2 (5 bases each). The sample taken for sequencing was naive CD8+ T cells sorted from blood. The clonotype was recovered from a man younger than 30 in good health. CDR3: CASSPQGQGEAQYF. For the CDR3, the DNA is TGCGCCAGCAGCCCCCAGGGTCAGGGAGAGGCCCAGTACTTC.